The sequence of this T cell receptor beta chain was determined in a study of cytomegalovirus exposure and HLA in healthy donors. Study-level findings and limits: Cytomegalovirus association was listed for about 180 TCR beta chains. Reports credit the classifier with highly specific, highly sensitive diagnosis of cytomegalovirus status.

Remarks on this clone: Its antigen is as yet unknown.

Healthy bone marrow donors formed the donor group. Amplification used 60 Vbeta primers and 13 Jbeta primers. Method: immunoSEQ multiplex PCR; TCRdb's copy keeps in-frame clones and lacks some. The sample has around 65,000 clones; around 80% are singletons. The sample taken for sequencing was PBMCs. The receptor was isolated from a woman aged 25 to 45 in good health and CMV-seronegative.

The CDR3 bases are TGTGCCAGCAGTCAGTCCAGTGGGAGCTACAATGAGCAGTTCTTC. Its protein is CASSQSSGSYNEQFF. This chain links TRBV6-4 with TRBJ2-1, with D tentatively TRBD2 (5 bases). The V and J ends lost 5 bases and 3 bases respectively, with 14 bases between them. This CDR3 has 15 residues. The V gene's germline CDR1 is MRHNA and CDR2 SNTAGT.